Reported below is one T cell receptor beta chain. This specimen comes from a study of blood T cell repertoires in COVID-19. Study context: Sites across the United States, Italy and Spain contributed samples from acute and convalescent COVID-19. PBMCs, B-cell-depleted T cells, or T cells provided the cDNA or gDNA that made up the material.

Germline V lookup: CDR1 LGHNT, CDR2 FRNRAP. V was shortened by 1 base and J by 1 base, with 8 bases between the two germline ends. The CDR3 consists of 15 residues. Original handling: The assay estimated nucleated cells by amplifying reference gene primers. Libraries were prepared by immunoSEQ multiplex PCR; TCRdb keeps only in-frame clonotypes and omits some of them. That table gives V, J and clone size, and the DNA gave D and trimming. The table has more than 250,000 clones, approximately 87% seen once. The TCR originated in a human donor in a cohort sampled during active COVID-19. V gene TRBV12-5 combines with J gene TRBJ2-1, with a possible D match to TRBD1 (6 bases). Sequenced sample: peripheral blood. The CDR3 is CASGLGRGSYNEQFF. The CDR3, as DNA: TGTGCTAGTGGTTTGGGCAGGGGTTCCTACAATGAGCAGTTCTTC.